This TCR beta chain was obtained from a study of blood T cell repertoires in COVID-19. From germline, CDR1 is SGHDT and CDR2 YYEEEE. V was cut by 5 bases and J by 2 bases, with 10 bases left in between. The CDR3 covers 13 residues. Clones were sequenced by immunoSEQ multiplex PCR, and TCRdb holds only the in-frame ones, with some missing. The sample includes roughly 320,000 clones, around 89% of them seen just once. The sequencing input was peripheral blood. The receptor was isolated from a woman aged 45-65 years with COVID-19, enrolled during active disease. The chain uses TRBV5-6 and TRBJ1-2; TRBD1 is a possible D gene (6 bases). The CDR3 nucleotides are TGTGCCAGCAGGATACAGGGCAACTATGGCTACACCTTC. Residues: CASRIQGNYGYTF.